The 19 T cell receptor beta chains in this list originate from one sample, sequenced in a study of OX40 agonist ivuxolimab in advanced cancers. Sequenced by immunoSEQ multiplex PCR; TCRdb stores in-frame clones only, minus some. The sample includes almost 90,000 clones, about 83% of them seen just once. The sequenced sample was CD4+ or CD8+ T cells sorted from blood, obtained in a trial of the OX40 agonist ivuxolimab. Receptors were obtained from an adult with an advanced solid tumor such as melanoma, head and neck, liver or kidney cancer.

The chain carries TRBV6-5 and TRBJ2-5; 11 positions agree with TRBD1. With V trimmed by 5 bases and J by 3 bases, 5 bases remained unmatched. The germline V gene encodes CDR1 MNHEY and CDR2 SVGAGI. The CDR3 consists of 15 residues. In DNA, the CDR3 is TGTGCCAGCAGTCTCCTGGGACAGGGGGAAGAGACCCAGTACTTC. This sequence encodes CASSLLGQGEETQYF.

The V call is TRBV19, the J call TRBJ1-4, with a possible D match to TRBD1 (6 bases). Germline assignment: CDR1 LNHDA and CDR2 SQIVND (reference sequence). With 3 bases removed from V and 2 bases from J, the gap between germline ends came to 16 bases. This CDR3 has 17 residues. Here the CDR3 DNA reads TGTGCCAGTAGTATCGTCGGAGAAACAGGGACTAATGAAAAACTGTTTTTT. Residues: CASSIVGETGTNEKLFF.

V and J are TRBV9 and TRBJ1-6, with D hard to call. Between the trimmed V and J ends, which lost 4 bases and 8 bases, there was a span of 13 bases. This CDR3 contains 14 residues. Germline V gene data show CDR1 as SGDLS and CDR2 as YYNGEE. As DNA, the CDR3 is TGTGCCAGCAGCCCCCAGGCACTACATTCACCCCTCCACTTT. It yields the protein CASSPQALHSPLHF.

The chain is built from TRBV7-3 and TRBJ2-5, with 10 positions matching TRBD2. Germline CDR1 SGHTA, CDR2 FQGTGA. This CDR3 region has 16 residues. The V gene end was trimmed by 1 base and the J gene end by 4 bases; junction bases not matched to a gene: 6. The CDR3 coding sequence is TGTGCCAGCAGCTTAAAAAGCGGGGGGGCCCCAGAGACCCAGTACTTC. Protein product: CASSLKSGGAPETQYF.

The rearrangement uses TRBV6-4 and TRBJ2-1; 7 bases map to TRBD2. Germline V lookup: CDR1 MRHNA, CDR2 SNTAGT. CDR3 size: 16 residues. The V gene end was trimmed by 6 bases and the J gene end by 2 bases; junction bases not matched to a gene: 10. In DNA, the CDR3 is TGTGCCAGCAGCCCCGGGGGGACGGGGGCCTACAATGAGCAGTTCTTC. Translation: CASSPGGTGAYNEQFF.

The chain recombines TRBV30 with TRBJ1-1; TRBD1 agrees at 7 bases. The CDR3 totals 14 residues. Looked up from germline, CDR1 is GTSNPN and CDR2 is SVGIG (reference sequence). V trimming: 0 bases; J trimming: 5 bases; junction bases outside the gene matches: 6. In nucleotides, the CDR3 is TGTGCCTGGAGTGTTGGGACAGTAATTACTGAAGCTTTCTTT. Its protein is CAWSVGTVITEAFF.

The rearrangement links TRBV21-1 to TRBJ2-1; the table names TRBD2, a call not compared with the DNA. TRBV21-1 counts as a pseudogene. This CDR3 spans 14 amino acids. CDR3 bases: TGTGCCAGCAGCAACCAGCGGGATAACAATGAGCAGTTCTTC. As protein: CASSNQRDNNEQFF.

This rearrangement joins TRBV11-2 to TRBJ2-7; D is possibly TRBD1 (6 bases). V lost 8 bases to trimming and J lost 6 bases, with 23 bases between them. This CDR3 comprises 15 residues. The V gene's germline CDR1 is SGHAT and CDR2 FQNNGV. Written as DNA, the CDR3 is TGTGCCAGCGCCCTTAGTGGACAGACTTTTGGCGAGCAGTACTTC. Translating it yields CASALSGQTFGEQYF.

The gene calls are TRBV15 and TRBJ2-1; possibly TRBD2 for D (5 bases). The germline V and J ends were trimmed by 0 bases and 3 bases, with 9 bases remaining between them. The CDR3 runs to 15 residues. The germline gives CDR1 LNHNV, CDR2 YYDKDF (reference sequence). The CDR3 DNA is TGTGCCACCAGCAGAGACAGAGGGAACTACAATGAGCAGTTCTTC. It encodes CATSRDRGNYNEQFF.

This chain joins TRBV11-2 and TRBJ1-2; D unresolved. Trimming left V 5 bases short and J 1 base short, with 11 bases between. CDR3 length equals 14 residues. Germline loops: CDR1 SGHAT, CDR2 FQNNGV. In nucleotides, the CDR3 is TGTGCCAGCAGCAAAACGGACGGTAACTATGGCTACACCTTC. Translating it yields CASSKTDGNYGYTF.

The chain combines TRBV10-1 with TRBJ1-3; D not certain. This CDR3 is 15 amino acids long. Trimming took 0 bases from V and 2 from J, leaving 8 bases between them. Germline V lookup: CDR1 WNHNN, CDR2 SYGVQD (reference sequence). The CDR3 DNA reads TGCGCCAGCAGTGAGTCGGCGGTAGCTGGAAACACCATATATTTT. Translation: CASSESAVAGNTIYF.

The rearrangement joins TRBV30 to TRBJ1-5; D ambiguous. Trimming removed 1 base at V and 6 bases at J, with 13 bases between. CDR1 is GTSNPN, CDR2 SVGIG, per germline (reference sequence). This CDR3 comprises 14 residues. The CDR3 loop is CAWSDSAFGQPQHF. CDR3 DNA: TGTGCCTGGAGTGATAGCGCGTTCGGTCAGCCCCAGCATTTT.

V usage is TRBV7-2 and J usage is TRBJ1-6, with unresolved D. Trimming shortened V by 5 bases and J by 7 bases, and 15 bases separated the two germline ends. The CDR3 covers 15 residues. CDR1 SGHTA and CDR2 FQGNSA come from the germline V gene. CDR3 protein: CASSTLSLRNSPLHF. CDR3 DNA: TGTGCCAGCAGCACCTTAAGTCTGCGGAATTCACCCCTCCACTTT.

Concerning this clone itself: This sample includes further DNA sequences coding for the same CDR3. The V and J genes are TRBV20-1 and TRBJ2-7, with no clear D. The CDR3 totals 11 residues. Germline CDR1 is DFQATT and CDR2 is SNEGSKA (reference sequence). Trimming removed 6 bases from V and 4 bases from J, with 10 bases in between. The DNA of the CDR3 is TGCAGTGCAAGGACCACATACGAGCAGTACTTC. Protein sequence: CSARTTYEQYF.

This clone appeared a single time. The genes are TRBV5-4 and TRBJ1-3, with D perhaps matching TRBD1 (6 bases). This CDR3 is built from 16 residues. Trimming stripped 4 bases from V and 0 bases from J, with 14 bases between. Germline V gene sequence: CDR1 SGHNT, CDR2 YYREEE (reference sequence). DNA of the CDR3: TGTGCCAGCAGCCGGATAACAGGGAACTCTGGAAACACCATATATTTT. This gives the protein CASSRITGNSGNTIYF.

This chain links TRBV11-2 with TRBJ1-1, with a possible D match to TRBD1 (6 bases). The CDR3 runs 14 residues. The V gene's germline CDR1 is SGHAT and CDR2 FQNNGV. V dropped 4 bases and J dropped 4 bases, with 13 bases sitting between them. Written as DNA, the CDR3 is TGTGCCAGCAGCTCGAGAGAGGGGGGCACTGAAGCTTTCTTT. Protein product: CASSSREGGTEAFF.

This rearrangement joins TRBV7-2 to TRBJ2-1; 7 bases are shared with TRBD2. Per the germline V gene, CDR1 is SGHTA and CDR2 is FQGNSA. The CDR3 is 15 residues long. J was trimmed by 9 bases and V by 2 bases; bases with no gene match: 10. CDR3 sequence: CASSLRGGSAGEQFF. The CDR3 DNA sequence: TGTGCCAGCAGCTTAAGGGGCGGGAGCGCAGGTGAGCAGTTCTTC.

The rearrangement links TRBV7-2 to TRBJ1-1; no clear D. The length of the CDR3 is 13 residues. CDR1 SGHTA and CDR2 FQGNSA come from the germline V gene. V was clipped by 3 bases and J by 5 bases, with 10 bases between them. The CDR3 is CASSFAGGTEAFF. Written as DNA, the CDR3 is TGTGCCAGCAGCTTCGCCGGCGGGACTGAAGCTTTCTTT.

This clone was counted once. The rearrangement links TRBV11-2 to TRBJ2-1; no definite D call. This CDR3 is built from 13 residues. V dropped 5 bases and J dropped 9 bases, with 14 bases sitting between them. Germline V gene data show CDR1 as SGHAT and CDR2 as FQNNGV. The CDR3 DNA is TGTGCCAGCAGCCTTAGTGCAGGCGGTGAGCAGTTCTTC. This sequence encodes CASSLSAGGEQFF.